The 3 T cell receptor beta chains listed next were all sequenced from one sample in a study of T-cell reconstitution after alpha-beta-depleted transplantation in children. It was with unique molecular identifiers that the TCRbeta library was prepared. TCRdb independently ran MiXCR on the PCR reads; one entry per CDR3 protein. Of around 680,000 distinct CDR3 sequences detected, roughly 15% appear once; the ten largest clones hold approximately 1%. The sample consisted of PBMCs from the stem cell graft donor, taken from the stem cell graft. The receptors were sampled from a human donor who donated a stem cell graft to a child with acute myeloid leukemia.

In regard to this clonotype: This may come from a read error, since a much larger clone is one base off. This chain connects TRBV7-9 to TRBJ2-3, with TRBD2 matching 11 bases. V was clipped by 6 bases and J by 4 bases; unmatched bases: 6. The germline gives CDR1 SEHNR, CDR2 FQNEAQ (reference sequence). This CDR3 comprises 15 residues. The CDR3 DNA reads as TGTGCCAGCAGTGATAGCGGGGGGGCCGCAGATACGCAGTATTTT. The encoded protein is CASSDSGGAADTQYF.

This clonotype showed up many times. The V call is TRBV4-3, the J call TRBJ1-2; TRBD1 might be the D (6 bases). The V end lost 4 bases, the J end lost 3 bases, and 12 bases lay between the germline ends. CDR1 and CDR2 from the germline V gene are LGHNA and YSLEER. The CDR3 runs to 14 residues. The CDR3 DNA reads TGCGCCAGCAGCCCCGGAAACAGGGACTATGGCTACACCTTC. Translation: CASSPGNRDYGYTF.

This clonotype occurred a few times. The CDR3 DNA follows: TGTGCCTGGAGTGTAAAGTCCCCTGGAAACACCATATATTTT. Translated, it gives CAWSVKSPGNTIYF. V usage is TRBV30 and J usage is TRBJ1-3; D unclear. Trimming cost V 0 bases and J 2 bases, with 8 bases left between them. CDR3 length equals 14 residues. From germline, CDR1 is GTSNPN and CDR2 SVGIG (reference sequence).